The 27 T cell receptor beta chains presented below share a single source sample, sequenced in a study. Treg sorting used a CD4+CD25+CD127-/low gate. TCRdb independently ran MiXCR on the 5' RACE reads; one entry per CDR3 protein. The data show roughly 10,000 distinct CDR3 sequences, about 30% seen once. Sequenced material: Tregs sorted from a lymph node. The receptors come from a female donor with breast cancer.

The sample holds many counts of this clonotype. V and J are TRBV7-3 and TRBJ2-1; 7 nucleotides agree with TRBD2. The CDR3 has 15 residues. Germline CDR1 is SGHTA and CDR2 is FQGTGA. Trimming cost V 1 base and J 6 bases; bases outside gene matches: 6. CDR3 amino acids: CASSLMGGTGNEQFF. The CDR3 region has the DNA TGTGCCAGCAGCTTAATGGGGGGGACTGGCAATGAGCAGTTCTTC.

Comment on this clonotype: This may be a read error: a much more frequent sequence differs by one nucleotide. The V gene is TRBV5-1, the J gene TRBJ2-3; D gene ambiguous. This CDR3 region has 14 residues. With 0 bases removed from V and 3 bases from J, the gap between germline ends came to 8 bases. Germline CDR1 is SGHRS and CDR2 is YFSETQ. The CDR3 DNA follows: TGCGCCAGCAGCTTGGGTTGGTGGACAGATACGCAGTATTTT. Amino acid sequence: CASSLGWWTDTQYF.

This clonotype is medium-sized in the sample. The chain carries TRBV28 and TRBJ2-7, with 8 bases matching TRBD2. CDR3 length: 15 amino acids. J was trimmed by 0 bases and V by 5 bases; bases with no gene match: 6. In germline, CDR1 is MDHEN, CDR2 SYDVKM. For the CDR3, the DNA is TGTGCCAGCAGTACTACGACTAGCGCCTCCTACGAGCAGTACTTC. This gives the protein CASSTTTSASYEQYF.

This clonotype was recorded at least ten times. Written as DNA, the CDR3 is TGCAGTGCTAGATTACGGGAGGGGGATACGCAGTATTTT. Its protein is CSARLREGDTQYF. The chain carries TRBV20-1 and TRBJ2-3, with 8 bases aligning to TRBD2. There are 13 residues in the CDR3. The trim removed 2 bases at V and 6 bases at J, leaving 4 bases unmatched. Germline CDR1 and CDR2: DFQATT and SNEGSKA (reference sequence).

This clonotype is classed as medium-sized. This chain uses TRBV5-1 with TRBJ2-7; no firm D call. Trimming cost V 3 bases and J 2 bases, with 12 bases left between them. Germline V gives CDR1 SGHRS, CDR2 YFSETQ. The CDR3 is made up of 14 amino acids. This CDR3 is CASSWAQAPYEQYF. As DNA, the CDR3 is TGCGCCAGCAGCTGGGCGCAGGCCCCCTACGAGCAGTACTTC.

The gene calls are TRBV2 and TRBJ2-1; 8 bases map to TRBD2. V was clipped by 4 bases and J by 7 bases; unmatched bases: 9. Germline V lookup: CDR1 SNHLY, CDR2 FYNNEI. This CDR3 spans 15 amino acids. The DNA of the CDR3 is TGTGCCAGCAGTGCGGGACTAGTGTTGGAGAATGAGCAGTTCTTC. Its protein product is CASSAGLVLENEQFF.

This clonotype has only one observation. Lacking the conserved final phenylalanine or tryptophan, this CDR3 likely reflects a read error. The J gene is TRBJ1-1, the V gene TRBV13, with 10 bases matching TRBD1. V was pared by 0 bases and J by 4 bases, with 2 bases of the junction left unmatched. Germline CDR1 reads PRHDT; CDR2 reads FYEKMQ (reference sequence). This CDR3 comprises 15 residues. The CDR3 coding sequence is TGTGCCAGCAGCTTAGGTAGGACAGGGGGCACTGAAGCTTTCTCT. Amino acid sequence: CASSLGRTGGTEAFS.

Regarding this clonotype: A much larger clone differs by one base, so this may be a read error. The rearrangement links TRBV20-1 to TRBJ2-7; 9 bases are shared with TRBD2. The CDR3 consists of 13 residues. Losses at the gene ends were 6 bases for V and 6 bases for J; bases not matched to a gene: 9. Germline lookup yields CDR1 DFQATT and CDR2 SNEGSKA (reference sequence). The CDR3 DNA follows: TGCAGTGCACCCAGCGGGAGGTTATGCGAGCAGTACTTC. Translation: CSAPSGRLCEQYF.

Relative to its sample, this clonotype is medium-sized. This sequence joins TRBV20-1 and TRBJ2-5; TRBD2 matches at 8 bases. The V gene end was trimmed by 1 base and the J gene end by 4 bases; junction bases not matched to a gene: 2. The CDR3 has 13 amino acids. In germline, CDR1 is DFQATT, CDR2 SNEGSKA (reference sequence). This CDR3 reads CSARARGGETQYF. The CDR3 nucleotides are TGCAGTGCTAGAGCCCGGGGGGGAGAGACCCAGTACTTC.

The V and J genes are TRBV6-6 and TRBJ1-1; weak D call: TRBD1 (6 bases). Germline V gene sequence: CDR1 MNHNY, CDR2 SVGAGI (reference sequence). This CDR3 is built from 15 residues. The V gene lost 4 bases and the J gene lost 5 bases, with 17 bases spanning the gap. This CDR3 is CASSLRGGGGTEAFF. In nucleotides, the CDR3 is TGTGCCAGCAGTTTAAGAGGGGGGGGCGGGACTGAAGCTTTCTTT.

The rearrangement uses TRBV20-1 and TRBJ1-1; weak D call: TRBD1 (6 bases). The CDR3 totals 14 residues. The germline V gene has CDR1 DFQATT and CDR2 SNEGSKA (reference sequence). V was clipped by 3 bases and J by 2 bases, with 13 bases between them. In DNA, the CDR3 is TGCAGTGCTAGTAATGGACAGACAAACACTGAAGCTTTCTTT. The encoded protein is CSASNGQTNTEAFF.

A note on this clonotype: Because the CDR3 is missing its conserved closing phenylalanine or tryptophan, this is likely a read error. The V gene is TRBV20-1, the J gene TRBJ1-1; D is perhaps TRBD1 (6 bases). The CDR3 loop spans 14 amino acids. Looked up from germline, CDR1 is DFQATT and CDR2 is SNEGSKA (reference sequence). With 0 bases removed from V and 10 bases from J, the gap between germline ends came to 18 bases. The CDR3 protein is CSARDLAGGDSAFL. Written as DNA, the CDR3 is TGCAGTGCTAGAGATCTTGCTGGGGGCGACTCAGCTTTCCTT.

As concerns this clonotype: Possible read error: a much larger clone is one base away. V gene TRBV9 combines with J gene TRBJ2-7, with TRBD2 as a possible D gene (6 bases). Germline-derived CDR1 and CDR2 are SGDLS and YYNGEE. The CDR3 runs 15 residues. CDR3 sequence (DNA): TGTGCCAACAGCGTAGTACCGGGGGAGGCCTACGAGCAGTACTTC. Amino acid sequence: CANSVVPGEAYEQYF.

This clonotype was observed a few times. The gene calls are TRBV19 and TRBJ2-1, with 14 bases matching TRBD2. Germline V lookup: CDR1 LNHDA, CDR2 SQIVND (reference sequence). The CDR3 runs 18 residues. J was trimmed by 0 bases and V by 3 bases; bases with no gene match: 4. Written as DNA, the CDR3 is TGTGCCAGTAGTATGGGACTAGCGGGGGCGGGCTCCTACAATGAGCAGTTCTTC. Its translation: CASSMGLAGAGSYNEQFF.

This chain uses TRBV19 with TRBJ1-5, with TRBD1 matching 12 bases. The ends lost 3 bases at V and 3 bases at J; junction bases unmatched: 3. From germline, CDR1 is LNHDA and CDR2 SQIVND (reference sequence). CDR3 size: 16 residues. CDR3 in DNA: TGTGCCAGTAGTATTGGGACAGGGGGCGCCAATCAGCCCCAGCATTTT. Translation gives CASSIGTGGANQPQHF. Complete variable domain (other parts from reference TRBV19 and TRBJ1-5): DGGITQSPKYLFRKEGQNVTLSCEQNLNHDAMYWYRQDPGQGLRLIYYSQIVNDFQKGDIAEGYSVSREKKESFPLTVTSAQKNPTAFYLCASSIGTGGANQPQHFGDGTRLSIL.

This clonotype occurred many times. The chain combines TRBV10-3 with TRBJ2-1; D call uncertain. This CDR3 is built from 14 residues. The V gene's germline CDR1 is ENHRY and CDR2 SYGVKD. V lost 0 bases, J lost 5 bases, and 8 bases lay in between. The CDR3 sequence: CAISESLDNNEQFF. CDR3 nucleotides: TGTGCCATCAGTGAGTCACTTGATAACAATGAGCAGTTCTTC.

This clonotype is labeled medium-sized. CDR3 DNA: TGTGCCAGCAGGGGAACAGGGGTTTATGGCTACACCTTC. Residues: CASRGTGVYGYTF. The chain carries TRBV6-5 and TRBJ1-2, with TRBD1 matching 7 bases. V lost 6 bases and J lost 5; bases outside the gene matches: 6. CDR1 is MNHEY, CDR2 SVGAGI, per germline. The CDR3 consists of 13 residues.

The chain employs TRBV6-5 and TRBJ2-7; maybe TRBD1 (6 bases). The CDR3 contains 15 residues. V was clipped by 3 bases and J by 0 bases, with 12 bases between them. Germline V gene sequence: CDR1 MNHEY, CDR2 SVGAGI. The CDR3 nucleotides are TGTGCCAGCAGTTATCAAGAGGGGGACTCCTACGAGCAGTACTTC. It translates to CASSYQEGDSYEQYF.

The CDR3 sequence: CASKRSSYNEAFF. CDR3 coding DNA: TGTGCCAGCAAGCGGAGCTCCTACAATGAAGCTTTCTTT. The rearrangement joins TRBV6-5 to TRBJ1-1; D call uncertain. The germline CDR1 and CDR2 sequences are MNHEY and SVGAGI. Trimming took 7 bases from V and 7 from J, leaving 16 bases between them. The CDR3 totals 13 residues.

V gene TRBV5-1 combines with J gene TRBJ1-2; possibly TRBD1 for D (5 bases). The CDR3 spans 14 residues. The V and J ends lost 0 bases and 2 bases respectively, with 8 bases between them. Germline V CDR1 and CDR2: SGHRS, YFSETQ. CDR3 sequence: CASSLVKGNYGYTF. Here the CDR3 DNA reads TGCGCCAGCAGCTTGGTGAAGGGGAACTATGGCTACACCTTC.

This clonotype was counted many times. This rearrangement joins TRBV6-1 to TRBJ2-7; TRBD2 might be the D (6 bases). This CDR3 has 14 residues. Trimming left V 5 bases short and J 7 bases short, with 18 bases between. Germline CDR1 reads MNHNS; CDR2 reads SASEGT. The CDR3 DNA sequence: TGTGCCAGCAGTTCAGGCCGGGGGATCGGGGAGCAGTACTTC. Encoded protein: CASSSGRGIGEQYF.

In nucleotides, the CDR3 is TGTGCCAGCAGCTCTTCTCCCAGCGGAATGGACAGCTCAAACTATGGCTACACCTTC. Residues: CASSSSPSGMDSSNYGYTF. This rearrangement joins TRBV11-2 to TRBJ1-2; a weak D match, TRBD1 (6 bases). V lost 4 bases and J lost 2, with 26 bases in between. Germline CDR1 and CDR2: SGHAT and FQNNGV. CDR3 length: 19 residues.

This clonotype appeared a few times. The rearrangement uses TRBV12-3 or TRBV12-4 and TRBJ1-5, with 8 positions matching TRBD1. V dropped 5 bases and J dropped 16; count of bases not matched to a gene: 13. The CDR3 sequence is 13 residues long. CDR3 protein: CASSPRPDRGVHF. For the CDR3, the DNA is TGTGCCAGCAGTCCCCGGCCCGACAGGGGAGTACATTTT.

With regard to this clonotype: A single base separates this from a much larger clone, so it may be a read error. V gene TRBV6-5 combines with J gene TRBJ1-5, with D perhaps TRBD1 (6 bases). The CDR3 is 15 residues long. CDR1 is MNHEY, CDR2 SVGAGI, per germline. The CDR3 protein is CASSFGQYSNQPLHF. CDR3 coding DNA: TGTGCCAGCAGTTTTGGACAGTATAGCAATCAGCCCCTGCATTTT.

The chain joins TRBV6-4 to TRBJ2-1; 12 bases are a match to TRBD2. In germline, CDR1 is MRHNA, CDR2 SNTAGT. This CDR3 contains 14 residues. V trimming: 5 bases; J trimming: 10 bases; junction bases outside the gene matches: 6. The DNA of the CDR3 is TGTGCCAGCAGTCTAGCGGGGGGGAAAAGGGAGCAGTTCTTC. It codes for CASSLAGGKREQFF.

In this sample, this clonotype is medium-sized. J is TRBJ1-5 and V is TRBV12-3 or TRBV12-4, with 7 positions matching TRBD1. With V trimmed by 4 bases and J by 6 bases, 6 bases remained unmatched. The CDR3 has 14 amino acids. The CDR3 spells CASSSETGRQPQHF. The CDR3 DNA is TGTGCCAGCAGTTCTGAGACAGGGCGTCAGCCCCAGCATTTT.

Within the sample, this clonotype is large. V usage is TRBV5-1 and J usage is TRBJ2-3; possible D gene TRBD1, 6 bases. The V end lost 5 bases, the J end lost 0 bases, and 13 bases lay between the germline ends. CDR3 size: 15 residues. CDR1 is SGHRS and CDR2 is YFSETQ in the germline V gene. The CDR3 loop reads CASRATGMSTDTQYF. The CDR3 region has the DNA TGCGCCAGCAGAGCCACAGGGATGAGCACAGATACGCAGTATTTT.